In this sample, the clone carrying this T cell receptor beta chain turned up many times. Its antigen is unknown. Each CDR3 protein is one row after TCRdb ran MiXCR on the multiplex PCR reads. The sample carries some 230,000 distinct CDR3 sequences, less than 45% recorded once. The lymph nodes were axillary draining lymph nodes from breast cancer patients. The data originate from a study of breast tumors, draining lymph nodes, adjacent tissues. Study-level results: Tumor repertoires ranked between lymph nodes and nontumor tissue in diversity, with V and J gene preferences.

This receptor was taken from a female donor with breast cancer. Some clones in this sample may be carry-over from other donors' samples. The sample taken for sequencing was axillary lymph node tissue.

CDR3 sequence (DNA): TGTGCCAGCAGCTGGAGTCCGACAGGGGGAGAACTGTTTTTT. This sequence encodes CASSWSPTGGELFF. The V gene is TRBV5-6, the J gene TRBJ1-4; 9 positions match TRBD1. The length of the CDR3 is 14 residues. V was pared by 3 bases and J by 12 bases, with 9 bases of the junction left unmatched. The V gene's germline CDR1 is SGHDT and CDR2 YYEEEE. Supplemented by reference TRBV5-6 and TRBJ1-4, the full variable domain reads DAGVTQSPTHLIKTRGQQVTLRCSPKSGHDTVSWYQQALGQGPQFIFQYYEEEERQRGNFPDRFSGHQFPNYSSELNVNALLLGDSALYLCASSWSPTGGELFFGSGTQLSVL.